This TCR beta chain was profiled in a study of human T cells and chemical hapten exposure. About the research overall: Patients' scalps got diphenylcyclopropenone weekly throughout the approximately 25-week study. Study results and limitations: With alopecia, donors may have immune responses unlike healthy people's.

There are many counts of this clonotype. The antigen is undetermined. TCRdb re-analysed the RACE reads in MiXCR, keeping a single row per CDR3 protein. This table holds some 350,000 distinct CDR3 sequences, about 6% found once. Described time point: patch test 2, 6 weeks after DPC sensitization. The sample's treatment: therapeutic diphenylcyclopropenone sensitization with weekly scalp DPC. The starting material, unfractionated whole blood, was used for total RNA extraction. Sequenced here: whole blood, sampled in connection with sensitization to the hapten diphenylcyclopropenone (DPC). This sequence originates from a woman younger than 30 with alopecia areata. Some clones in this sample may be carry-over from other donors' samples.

The CDR3 loop is CASSGGHGYTF. Written as DNA, the CDR3 is TGTGCCAGCAGTGGGGGGCATGGCTACACCTTC. V gene TRBV25-1 combines with J gene TRBJ1-2, with D possibly matching TRBD1 (6 bases). V was clipped by 4 bases and J by 6 bases, with 6 bases between them. Per germline, CDR1 MGHDK and CDR2 SYGVNS. CDR3 size: 11 residues.